The entry below gives a single TCR beta chain sequence along with its context. Trimming took 5 bases from V and 0 from J, leaving 20 bases between them. The CDR3 has 19 residues. Germline V gene sequence: CDR1 SEHNR, CDR2 FQNEAQ (reference sequence). Libraries were prepared by immunoSEQ multiplex PCR; TCRdb keeps only in-frame clonotypes and omits some of them. The table lists under 300,000 clones, 87% of them singletons. Participant-reported clinical history was the basis for cohort assignment. These data come from a study of blood T cell repertoires in COVID-19. Study context: Nucleic acid was either cDNA or gDNA, and it came from T cells, B-cell-depleted T cells, or PBMCs.

The clonotype comes from a young woman with acute COVID-19. The rearrangement uses TRBV7-9 and TRBJ2-6, with D perhaps matching TRBD1 (5 bases). Material for sequencing was PBMCs or T cells enriched from blood (not recorded which). The CDR3 region is CASSAYPDRLSSGANVLTF. The CDR3 coding sequence is TGTGCCAGCAGCGCTTATCCCGACAGACTCAGCTCTGGGGCCAACGTCCTGACTTTC.